This TCR beta chain was recorded in a study of T cell responses to AZD1222 COVID-19 vaccine (dated by TCRdb to about 2021). At the level of the whole study: AZD1222 recipients whose second dose came at about 4 weeks and those whose second dose came at about 12 weeks were combined into one group, since spike-specific TCR depth and breadth did not differ between the two schedules. Trial participants were enrolled by age into subgroups of 18-55, 56-69 and 70-plus years, and about 150, 27 and 61 TCR-sequenced participants, respectively, were included in these subgroups. A total of roughly 240 trial participants underwent TCR sequencing, of whom roughly 210 received two doses of AZD1222 and some 26 received two doses of the MenACWY control vaccine.

The CDR3 regions of human TCRbeta chains were analyzed by immunosequencing. As for the original processing: Repertoire TCRs were matched against a reference library of SARS-CoV-2-specific TCRs generated with the MIRA antigen-specificity platform. Breadth was defined as the fraction of unique TCRs that were SARS-CoV-2-associated. Depth was defined as the fraction of total T cells that were SARS-CoV-2-associated. Using the MIRA data, every spike-specific TCR was mapped to the spike region that the TCR reacted to and assigned to either a CD4 or a CD8 class. Log10-transformed breadth and depth values were compared by one-way ANOVA with Sidak's multiple comparisons tests. Not all clones reach the TCRdb copy of this immuneACCESS table, which keeps in-frame sequences only. Checked studies attribute under half of the gap to unresolved V genes and leave the rest unexplained. Clone size and the V and J calls come from that table; the DNA yielded D and trimming. A total of 95,000 to 150,000 clones appear in this sample, 70% to 90% of them only once. The ten largest clones add up to approximately 7.6% of the sample.

V loses 7 bases at its end and J loses 4 bases; junction bases beyond the gene matches: 5. CDR3 length: 13 amino acids, cysteine to phenylalanine. Only CDR3 DNA is held: 39 bases, read in frame from base 1. The germline V gene gives CDR1 as SNHLY and CDR2 as FYNNEI. Here is what the overall study found, with its caveats: Only five or six AZD1222 recipients were SARS-CoV-2 seropositive at baseline, limiting conclusions about previously exposed vaccinees. Participants were mostly white British, with more females than males. The authors suggested clonal diversity may have been underestimated. A significant rise in spike-specific TCR breadth and depth was observed after two AZD1222 doses relative to day 0 and relative to MenACWY recipients. Vaccine-associated CD4 TCRs spanned the whole spike protein, with dominant responses in regions 160-218 and 743-854. Because no day 14 peak-response samples were available, the repertoires could be characterized only after the peak T cell response. In the small 56-69-year group, the increase in depth fell short of significance, most likely because of low power. Nearly half of unique spike-specific TCRs reportedly recognized epitopes outside regions mutated in the B.1.351 and B.1.1.7 variants.

What the time point label conveys for this sample: baseline before first vaccination. Samples from vaccinated people were obtained from the UK trials COV001 and COV002, which included a single-blind randomized controlled phase 2/3 trial of AZD1222 (ChAdOx1 nCoV-19) in healthy adults. For TCRbeta chain sequencing, PBMC samples from trial participants were taken at day 0 and at day 28 after the second dose. With respect to this clone: There is no known antigen for this receptor. No quality values exist for individual bases; no much larger clone is one base distant.

The receptor was derived from an adult in good health. Rearrangement joined TRBV2 to TRBJ1-1; the central 8 bases match TRBD1. The material sequenced was peripheral blood, taken on day 0 of AZD1222 vaccination. CDR3 loop: CASTLTGGTEAFF. The DNA reads as follows: TGTGCCAGCACCCTTACAGGGGGCACTGAAGCTTTCTTT. Where the CDR3 stops, the reference TRBV2 and TRBJ1-1 genes take over; the full variable domain is EPEVTQTPSHQVTQMGQEVILRCVPISNHLYFYWYRQILGQKVEFLVSFYNNEISEKSEIFDDQFSVERPDGSNFTLKIRSTKLEDSAMYFCASTLTGGTEAFFGQGTRLTVV.